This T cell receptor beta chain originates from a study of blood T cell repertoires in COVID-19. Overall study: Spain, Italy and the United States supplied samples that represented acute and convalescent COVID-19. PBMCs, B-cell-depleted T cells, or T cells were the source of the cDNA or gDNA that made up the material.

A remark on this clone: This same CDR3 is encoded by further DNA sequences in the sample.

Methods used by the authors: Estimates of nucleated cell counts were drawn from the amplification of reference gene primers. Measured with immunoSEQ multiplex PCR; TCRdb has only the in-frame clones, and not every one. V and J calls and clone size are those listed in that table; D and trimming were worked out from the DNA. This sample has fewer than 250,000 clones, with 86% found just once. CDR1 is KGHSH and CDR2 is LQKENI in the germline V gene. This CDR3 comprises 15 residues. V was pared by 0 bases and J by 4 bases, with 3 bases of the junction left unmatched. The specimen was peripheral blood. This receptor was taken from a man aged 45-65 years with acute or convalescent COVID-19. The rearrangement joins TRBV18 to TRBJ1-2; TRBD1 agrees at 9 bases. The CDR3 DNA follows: TGTGCCAGCTCACCACCGGGACAGGGAGCCTATGGCTACACCTTC. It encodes CASSPPGQGAYGYTF.